The rows below give T cell receptor beta chains drawn from one sample of a study of beta chain features in type 1 diabetes. Data came from immunoSEQ multiplex PCR; TCRdb stores just in-frame clones and leaves some out. Here the sample spans about 220,000 clones, 9.5% to 13% being singletons. The material sequenced was central memory CD4+ T cells from blood. The receptor source for this set is a man between 18 and 29 years old in good health. The CDR3 runs from the conserved cysteine through the conserved F or W. A D gene is named only where the DNA matches it firmly. Not every row has a clone size; where given, it reads once, few, many or a size class.

D gene: -
V gene: TRBV29-1
J gene: TRBJ2-7
clone size: few
CDR3 protein: CSVESRGRGDEQYF
CDR3 DNA: TGCAGCGTTGAAAGCAGGGGTCGGGGGGACGAGCAGTACTTC

D gene: -
V gene: TRBV7-8
J gene: TRBJ2-2
clone size: -
CDR3 protein: CASSYGPNTGELFF
CDR3 DNA: TGTGCCAGCAGCTACGGACCAAACACCGGGGAGCTGTTTTTT

D gene: TRBD1
V gene: TRBV10-1
J gene: TRBJ2-2
clone size: -
CDR3 protein: CASSESTGGRTGELFF
CDR3 DNA: TGCGCCAGCAGTGAGTCGACAGGGGGCAGGACCGGGGAGCTGTTTTTT

D gene: TRBD2
V gene: TRBV18
J gene: TRBJ2-3
clone size: few
CDR3 protein: CASSQVGAGGSDTQYF
CDR3 DNA: TGTGCCAGCTCACAGGTCGGAGCGGGAGGATCAGATACGCAGTATTTT

D gene: -
V gene: TRBV6-5
J gene: TRBJ2-5
clone size: -
CDR3 protein: CASSSLGVTQYF
CDR3 DNA: TGTGCCAGCAGTTCACTCGGAGTTACCCAGTACTTC

D gene: -
V gene: TRBV2
J gene: TRBJ2-2
clone size: few
CDR3 protein: CASRRAYTGELFF
CDR3 DNA: TGTGCCAGCAGGCGGGCCTACACCGGGGAGCTGTTTTTT

D gene: TRBD1
V gene: TRBV7-8
J gene: TRBJ1-2
clone size: few
CDR3 protein: CASSLATGGTEGYTF
CDR3 DNA: TGTGCCAGCAGCTTAGCGACAGGGGGTACTGAGGGCTACACCTTC

D gene: TRBD2
V gene: TRBV9
J gene: TRBJ2-1
clone size: -
CDR3 protein: CASSVGLAGPPSYNEQFF
CDR3 DNA: TGTGCCAGCAGCGTAGGGCTAGCGGGACCACCCTCCTACAATGAGCAGTTCTTC

D gene: TRBD1
V gene: TRBV6-1
J gene: TRBJ1-1
clone size: -
CDR3 protein: CASSAKGQGTEAFF
CDR3 DNA: TGTGCCAGCAGTGCAAAGGGACAGGGCACTGAAGCTTTCTTT

D gene: TRBD1
V gene: TRBV18
J gene: TRBJ2-1
clone size: -
CDR3 protein: CASSPTETDRGSFF
CDR3 DNA: TGTGCCAGCTCACCAACCGAGACAGACAGGGGATCGTTCTTC

D gene: -
V gene: TRBV2
J gene: TRBJ2-7
clone size: -
CDR3 protein: CASQNYGQHKYF
CDR3 DNA: TGTGCCAGCCAAAATTACGGACAGCATAAGTACTTC

D gene: -
V gene: TRBV28
J gene: TRBJ2-5
clone size: few
CDR3 protein: CASTSGARETQYF
CDR3 DNA: TGTGCCAGCACCTCGGGGGCGCGGGAGACCCAGTACTTC

D gene: TRBD2
V gene: TRBV10-3
J gene: TRBJ2-2
clone size: few
CDR3 protein: CAISGLAQNANTGELFF
CDR3 DNA: TGTGCCATCAGTGGACTAGCCCAAAACGCGAACACCGGGGAGCTGTTTTTT

D gene: -
V gene: TRBV28
J gene: TRBJ2-6
clone size: few
CDR3 protein: CASSLPFNVLTF
CDR3 DNA: TGTGCCAGCAGTCTACCCTTTAACGTCCTGACTTTC

D gene: -
V gene: TRBV28
J gene: TRBJ2-1
clone size: few
CDR3 protein: CASSLTYNEQFF
CDR3 DNA: TGTGCCAGCAGTCTTACTTACAATGAGCAGTTCTTC

D gene: -
V gene: TRBV27
J gene: TRBJ2-7
clone size: few
CDR3 protein: CASSRRTDLSYEQYF
CDR3 DNA: TGTGCCAGCAGTCGGCGGACAGACCTCTCCTACGAGCAGTACTTC

D gene: -
V gene: TRBV28
J gene: TRBJ2-7
clone size: -
CDR3 protein: CASSLLRAAGQYF
CDR3 DNA: TGTGCCAGCAGTCTCCTCCGGGCAGCCGGGCAGTACTTC

D gene: -
V gene: TRBV15
J gene: TRBJ2-3
clone size: few
CDR3 protein: CATSRAPEALWADTQYF
CDR3 DNA: TGTGCCACCAGCAGAGCTCCGGAAGCCCTATGGGCAGATACGCAGTATTTT

D gene: -
V gene: TRBV29-1
J gene: TRBJ2-5
clone size: few
CDR3 protein: CSGGWGQQGETQYF
CDR3 DNA: TGCAGCGGGGGCTGGGGGCAGCAGGGGGAGACCCAGTACTTC

D gene: -
V gene: TRBV9
J gene: TRBJ1-1
clone size: few
CDR3 protein: CASSGPQATEAFF
CDR3 DNA: TGTGCCAGCAGCGGACCACAGGCCACTGAAGCTTTCTTT

D gene: -
V gene: TRBV20-1
J gene: TRBJ2-7
clone size: few
CDR3 protein: CSASGPYEQYF
CDR3 DNA: TGCAGTGCTAGTGGACCGTACGAGCAGTACTTC

D gene: -
V gene: TRBV18
J gene: TRBJ2-5
clone size: few
CDR3 protein: CASSPAGRETQYF
CDR3 DNA: TGTGCCAGCTCCCCTGCGGGGCGAGAGACCCAGTACTTC

D gene: -
V gene: TRBV16
J gene: TRBJ1-5
clone size: few
CDR3 protein: CASSPSAGGLLPQHF
CDR3 DNA: TGTGCCAGCAGCCCTTCAGCGGGGGGCCTTCTGCCCCAGCATTTT

D gene: -
V gene: TRBV4-3
J gene: TRBJ2-3
clone size: -
CDR3 protein: CASSQDLPADSTDTQYF
CDR3 DNA: TGCGCCAGCAGCCAAGATCTGCCAGCGGACAGCACAGATACGCAGTATTTT

D gene: -
V gene: TRBV6-1
J gene: TRBJ1-2
clone size: -
CDR3 protein: CASIRQQGGNYGYTF
CDR3 DNA: TGTGCCAGCATCCGTCAACAGGGCGGGAACTATGGCTACACCTTC

D gene: -
V gene: TRBV7-2
J gene: TRBJ1-1
clone size: few
CDR3 protein: CASSLTPNTEAFF
CDR3 DNA: TGTGCCAGCAGCCTAACACCGAACACTGAAGCTTTCTTT

D gene: -
V gene: TRBV30
J gene: TRBJ1-5
clone size: few
CDR3 protein: CAWRPQRIEAQHF
CDR3 DNA: TGTGCCTGGAGACCACAGAGGATCGAAGCCCAGCATTTT

D gene: -
V gene: TRBV6-6
J gene: TRBJ2-3
clone size: many
CDR3 protein: CASSPEGTDTQYF
CDR3 DNA: TGTGCCAGCAGCCCTGAGGGCACAGATACGCAGTATTTT

D gene: -
V gene: TRBV30
J gene: TRBJ2-7
clone size: few
CDR3 protein: CAYTDGIWYEQYF
CDR3 DNA: TGTGCGTACACCGACGGGATATGGTACGAGCAGTACTTC

D gene: -
V gene: TRBV14
J gene: TRBJ2-3
clone size: many
CDR3 protein: CASSQEGKADYTQYF
CDR3 DNA: TGTGCCAGCAGCCAAGAAGGGAAAGCGGATTATACGCAGTATTTT

D gene: TRBD2
V gene: TRBV7-2
J gene: TRBJ2-1
clone size: -
CDR3 protein: CASSRLAGLNDEQFF
CDR3 DNA: TGTGCCAGCAGCCGACTAGCGGGTCTTAATGATGAGCAGTTCTTC

D gene: -
V gene: TRBV28
J gene: TRBJ2-7
clone size: many
CDR3 protein: CASRRFYEQYF
CDR3 DNA: TGTGCCAGCAGACGATTCTACGAGCAGTACTTC

D gene: -
V gene: TRBV19
J gene: TRBJ1-5
clone size: -
CDR3 protein: CASLQGFSWHF
CDR3 DNA: TGTGCCAGTTTACAGGGCTTTTCGTGGCATTTT